The clone carrying this TCR beta chain was detected a few times. The antigen is undetermined. CDR1 SGDLS and CDR2 YYNGEE come from the germline V gene. The V and J ends lost 2 bases and 0 bases respectively, with 6 bases between them. This CDR3 has 15 residues. One entry per CDR3 protein, called by TCRdb with MiXCR from the 5' RACE reads. The table shows approximately 250,000 distinct CDR3 sequences, with approximately 15% occurring only once. The source of the sample is a study of T-cell memory formation after mild COVID-19. Study overall: Most TCR clusters belonged to a single donor. Whole-study findings and limits: Among CD4+ contracting clones, most were CM and EM, and CD8+ ones EMRA. Clones that contracted from day 15 to 85 were balanced CD4/CD8, while later expanders leaned CD4+.

This chain joins TRBV9 and TRBJ2-6; no clear D gene. The clonotype originates from an adult woman who had mild COVID-19 (a few samples of this study predate the infection). Cell type and time point are not known. Sequenced sample: PBMCs or a T cell subset sorted from them (not recorded which). The CDR3, as DNA: TGTGCCAGCAGCGTCCGGAGCTCTGGGGCCAACGTCCTGACTTTC. Its protein is CASSVRSSGANVLTF.